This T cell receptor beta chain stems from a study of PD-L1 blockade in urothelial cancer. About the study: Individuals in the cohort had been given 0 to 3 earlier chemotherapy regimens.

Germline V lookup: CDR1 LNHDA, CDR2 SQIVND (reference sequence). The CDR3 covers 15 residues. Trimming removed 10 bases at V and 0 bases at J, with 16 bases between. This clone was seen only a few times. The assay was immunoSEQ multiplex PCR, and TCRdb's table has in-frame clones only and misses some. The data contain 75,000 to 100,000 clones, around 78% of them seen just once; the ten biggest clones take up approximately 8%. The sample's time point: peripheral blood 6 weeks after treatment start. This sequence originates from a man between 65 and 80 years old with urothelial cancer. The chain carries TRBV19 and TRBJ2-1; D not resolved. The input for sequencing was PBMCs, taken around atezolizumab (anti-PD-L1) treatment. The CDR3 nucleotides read TGTGCCACCAGCAGGATGAGAAGCTCCTACAATGAGCAGTTCTTC. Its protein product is CATSRMRSSYNEQFF.